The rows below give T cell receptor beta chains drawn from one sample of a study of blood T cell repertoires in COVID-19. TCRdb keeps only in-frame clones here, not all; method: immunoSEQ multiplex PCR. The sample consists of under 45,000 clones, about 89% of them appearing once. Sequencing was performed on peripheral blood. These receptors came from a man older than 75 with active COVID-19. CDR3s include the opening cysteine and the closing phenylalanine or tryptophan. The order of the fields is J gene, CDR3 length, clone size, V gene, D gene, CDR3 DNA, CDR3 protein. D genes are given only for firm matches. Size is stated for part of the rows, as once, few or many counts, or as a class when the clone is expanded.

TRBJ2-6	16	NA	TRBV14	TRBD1	TGTGCCAGCAGCCAACGACAGGGATCCGGGGCCAACGTCCTGACTTTC	CASSQRQGSGANVLTF
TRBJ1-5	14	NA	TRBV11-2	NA	TGTGCCAGCAGCTTAGGGGGGGGAAATCAGCCCCAGCATTTT	CASSLGGGNQPQHF
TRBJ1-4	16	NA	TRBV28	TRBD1	TGTGCCAGCAGTTTAGGGAGCGGGACAGGGAATGAAAAACTGTTTTTT	CASSLGSGTGNEKLFF
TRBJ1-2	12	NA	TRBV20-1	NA	TGCAGTGCTAGTATACGGGGAGGGGGCTACACCTTC	CSASIRGGGYTF
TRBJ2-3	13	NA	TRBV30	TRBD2	TGTGCCTGGAGTAATCGAGGGAGGGGTACGCAGTATTTT	CAWSNRGRGTQYF
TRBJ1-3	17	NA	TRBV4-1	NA	TGCGCCAGCAGCCAAGAAACGGACTCTCCCTACGGAAACACCATATATTTT	CASSQETDSPYGNTIYF
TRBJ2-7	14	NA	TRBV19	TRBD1	TGTGCCAGTAGTAGGGGGACAGGGGCTTTCGAGCAGTACTTC	CASSRGTGAFEQYF
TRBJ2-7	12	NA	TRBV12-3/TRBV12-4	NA	TGTGCCAGCAGTCCGGGAACCAACGAGCAGTACTTC	CASSPGTNEQYF
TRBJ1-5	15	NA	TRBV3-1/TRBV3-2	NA	TGTGCCAGCAGCCAAGGCGGGTATAGCAATCAGCCCCAGCATTTT	CASSQGGYSNQPQHF
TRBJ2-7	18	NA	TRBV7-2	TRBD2	TGTGCCAGCAGCTTAAGACCACTAGCGGGAGGAGTAGCCTACGAGCAGTACTTC	CASSLRPLAGGVAYEQYF
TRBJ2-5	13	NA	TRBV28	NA	TGTGCCAGCAGTTTTGCGTCTCAAGAGACCCAGTACTTC	CASSFASQETQYF
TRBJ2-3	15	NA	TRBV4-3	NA	TGCGCCAGCAGCCTTGGATTTAGCGGCACAGATACGCAGTATTTT	CASSLGFSGTDTQYF
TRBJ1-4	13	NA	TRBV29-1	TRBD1	TGCAGCGGCCGGACAGGCCGAAATGAAAAACTGTTTTTT	CSGRTGRNEKLFF
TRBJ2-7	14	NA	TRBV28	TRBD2	TGTGCCAGCAGTTTAACGGGAGGGCCCGGCGAGCAGTACTTC	CASSLTGGPGEQYF
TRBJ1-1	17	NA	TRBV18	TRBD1	TGTGCCAGCTCGCGGACAGGGGCCCTTAATATGAACACTGAAGCTTTCTTT	CASSRTGALNMNTEAFF
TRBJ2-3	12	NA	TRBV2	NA	TGTGCCACCACACGGGAAACAGATACGCAGTATTTT	CATTRETDTQYF
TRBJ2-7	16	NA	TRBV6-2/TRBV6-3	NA	TGTGCCAGCAGTAAACCCGGGGGTAGCGGCCATTACGAGCAGTACTTC	CASSKPGGSGHYEQYF
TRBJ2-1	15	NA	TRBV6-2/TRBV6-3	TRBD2	TGTGCCAGCAGTCTTCTTTGGACTAGGGAGGAAGGGCAGTTCTTC	CASSLLWTREEGQFF
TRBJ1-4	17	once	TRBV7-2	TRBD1	TGTGCCAGCAGCTTAGTGGGGACAGGGCGAGTGGGTGAAAAACTGTTTTTT	CASSLVGTGRVGEKLFF
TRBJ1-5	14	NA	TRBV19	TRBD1	TGTGCCAGTAGGTTGGAGGCAGGGGGTCAGCCCCAGCATTTT	CASRLEAGGQPQHF
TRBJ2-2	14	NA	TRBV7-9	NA	TGTGCCAGCAGCTATAACCCCCTAGAGGGGGAGCTGTTTTTT	CASSYNPLEGELFF
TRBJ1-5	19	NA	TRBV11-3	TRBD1	TGTGCCAGCAGCAACTCCTGGACAGGGACTACCTATAGCAATCAGCCCCAGCATTTT	CASSNSWTGTTYSNQPQHF
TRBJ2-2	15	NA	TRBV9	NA	TGTGCCAGCAACCGGGACATCGCGAACACCGGGGAGCTGTTTTTT	CASNRDIANTGELFF
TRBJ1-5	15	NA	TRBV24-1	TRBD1	TGTGCCACCAGTGATCGTCAGGGGGGTAATCAGCCCCAGCATTTT	CATSDRQGGNQPQHF
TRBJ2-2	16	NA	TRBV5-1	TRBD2	TGCGCCAGCAGCTCGAGCGGGAGCTTGAACACCGGGGAGCTGTTTTTT	CASSSSGSLNTGELFF
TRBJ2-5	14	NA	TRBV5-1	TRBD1	TGCGCCAGCAGCTTGGGGGACAGACAAGAGACCCAGTACTTC	CASSLGDRQETQYF
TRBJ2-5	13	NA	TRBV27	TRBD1	TGTGCCAGCAGTTGGACAGGACAAGAGACCCAGTACTTC	CASSWTGQETQYF
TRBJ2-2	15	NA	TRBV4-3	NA	TGCGCCAGCAGCCAAGGGACAACGAACACCGGGGAGCTGTTTTTT	CASSQGTTNTGELFF
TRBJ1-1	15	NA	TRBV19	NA	TGTGCCAGTAGTCCCAATCATCAACGGGACACTGAAGCTTTCTTT	CASSPNHQRDTEAFF
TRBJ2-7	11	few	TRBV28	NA	TGTGCCAGCAGCCCAGGCCACGAGCAGTACTTC	CASSPGHEQYF
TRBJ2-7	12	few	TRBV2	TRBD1	TGTGCCAGCAGCGGACAGGCCTACGAGCAGTACTTC	CASSGQAYEQYF
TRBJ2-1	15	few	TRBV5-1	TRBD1	TGCGCCAGCAGGGAAAGGACAGGGATGGAGGGTGAGCAGTTCTTC	CASRERTGMEGEQFF
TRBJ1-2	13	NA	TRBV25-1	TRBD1	TGTGCCAGCCAAACGCAGGGGGCCTATGGCTACACCTTC	CASQTQGAYGYTF
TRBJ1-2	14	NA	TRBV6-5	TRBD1	TGTGCCAGCAGGGGACAGACAGGGTTATATGGCTACACCTTC	CASRGQTGLYGYTF
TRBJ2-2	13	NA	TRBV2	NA	TGTGCCAGCAGTGTCGGTAACACCGGGGAGCTGTTTTTT	CASSVGNTGELFF
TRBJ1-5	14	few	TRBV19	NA	TGTGCCAGCTCCGGACATGGCGGTAATCAGCCCCAGCATTTT	CASSGHGGNQPQHF
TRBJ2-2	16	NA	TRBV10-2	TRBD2	TGCGCCAGCAGTGAGTGGGGTAGCGGGCCCCCCGGCGCTCTGTTTTTT	CASSEWGSGPPGALFF
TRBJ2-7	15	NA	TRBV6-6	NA	TGTGCCAGCAGTTACCGACAGGTGAGCTCCTACGAGCAGTACTTC	CASSYRQVSSYEQYF
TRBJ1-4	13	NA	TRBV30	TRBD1	TGTGCCTACACCCCAGGGGGGAATGAAAAACTGTTTTTT	CAYTPGGNEKLFF
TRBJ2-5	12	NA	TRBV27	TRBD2	TGTGCCAGCAGGAGGGGAGGGGAGACCCAGTACTTC	CASRRGGETQYF
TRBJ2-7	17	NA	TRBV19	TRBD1	TGTGCCAGTAGTATCTCAGCGGGGACAGGGTTTACCTACGAGCAGTACTTC	CASSISAGTGFTYEQYF
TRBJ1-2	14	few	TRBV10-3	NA	TGTGCCATCAGTGGGTCAGGGACTAGTTTTGGCTACACCTTC	CAISGSGTSFGYTF
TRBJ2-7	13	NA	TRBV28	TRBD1	TGTGCCAGCAGTTTAAGGACAGGGGGGGAGCAGTACTTC	CASSLRTGGEQYF
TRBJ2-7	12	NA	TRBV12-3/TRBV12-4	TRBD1	TGTGCCAGCAGTTTAAATGCAGGACAGGGGTACTTC	CASSLNAGQGYF
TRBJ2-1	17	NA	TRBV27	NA	TGTGCCAGCAGTTTCGCCCGACGGCAGGGGCGGGACAATGAGCAGTTCTTC	CASSFARRQGRDNEQFF
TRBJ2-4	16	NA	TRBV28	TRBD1	TGTGCCAGCAGTCCAAACCCCGGGACAGGAAAAAACATTCAGTACTTC	CASSPNPGTGKNIQYF
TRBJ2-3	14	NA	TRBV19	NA	TGTGCCAGTAGTATACGTCAGAGCACAGATACGCAGTATTTT	CASSIRQSTDTQYF
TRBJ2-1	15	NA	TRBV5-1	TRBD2	TGCGCCAGCAGCTTTGGGACTAGCGGGGAGAATGAGCAGTTCTTC	CASSFGTSGENEQFF
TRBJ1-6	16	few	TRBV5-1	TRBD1	TGCGCCAGCAGCTCCGGGACAGGGGCGAGTAATTCACCCCTCCACTTT	CASSSGTGASNSPLHF
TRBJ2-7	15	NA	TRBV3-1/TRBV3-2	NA	TGTGCCAGCAGCCTGGGACTTTCCTTATCCTACGAGCAGTACTTC	CASSLGLSLSYEQYF
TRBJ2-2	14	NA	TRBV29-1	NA	TGCAGCGTCGCCCTCGGGACTCATACCGGGGAGCTGTTTTTT	CSVALGTHTGELFF
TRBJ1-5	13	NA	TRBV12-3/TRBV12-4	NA	TGTGCCAGCACTCCCGCGGGAGGTCAGCCCCAGCATTTT	CASTPAGGQPQHF
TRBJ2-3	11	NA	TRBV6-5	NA	TGTGCCAGCAGACAGGGAGATACGCAGTATTTT	CASRQGDTQYF
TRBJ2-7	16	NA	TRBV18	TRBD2	TGTGCCAGCTCACCATCGGGACTAGCGAACAAAGACGAGCAGTACTTC	CASSPSGLANKDEQYF
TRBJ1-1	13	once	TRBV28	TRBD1	TGTGCCAGCAGTGTACAGGGGCGGCCTGAAGCTTTCTTT	CASSVQGRPEAFF
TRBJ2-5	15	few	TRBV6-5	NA	TGTGCCAGCAGTTCCCTGGGTAGCGGACAAGAGACCCAGTACTTC	CASSSLGSGQETQYF
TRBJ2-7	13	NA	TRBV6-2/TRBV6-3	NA	TGTGCCAGCAGTAACCCGACAGGCTACGAGCAGTACTTC	CASSNPTGYEQYF
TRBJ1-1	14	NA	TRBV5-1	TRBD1	TGCGCCAGCACCCTACAGGGGGCGCGCACTGAAGCTTTCTTT	CASTLQGARTEAFF
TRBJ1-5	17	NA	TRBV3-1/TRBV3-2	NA	TGTGCCAGCAGCCCCTCAAGGCAGGGAACTTCGGGTCAGCCCCAGCATTTT	CASSPSRQGTSGQPQHF
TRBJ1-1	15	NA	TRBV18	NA	TGTGCCAGCTCACCACCAACAGGGATGAACACTGAAGCTTTCTTT	CASSPPTGMNTEAFF